This record concerns one T cell receptor beta chain sequence. The sample is drawn from a study of blood T cell repertoires in COVID-19. Across the study: Acute and convalescent COVID-19 samples came from the United States, Italy and Spain. The cDNA or gDNA used as material had been derived from T cells, B-cell-depleted T cells, or PBMCs.

Germline assignment: CDR1 SGHKS and CDR2 YYEKEE (reference sequence). The V gene lost 0 bases and the J gene lost 2 bases, with 18 bases spanning the gap. CDR3 length: 19 residues. Per the original methods: Nucleated cell number was recorded as an estimate derived from reference gene primer amplification. Produced via immunoSEQ multiplex PCR; TCRdb's table is partial and in-frame only. V, J and clone size reflect that table, while D and trimming were determined from the DNA. The sample consists of roughly 68,000 clones, around 90% of them appearing once. While infection was still active, Seattle patients were enrolled and then followed longitudinally.

This TCR was sampled from a woman aged 55-69 years with COVID-19, enrolled during active disease. Sequenced material: peripheral blood. V gene TRBV5-5 combines with J gene TRBJ2-6; possibly TRBD1 for D (6 bases). Written as DNA, the CDR3 is TGTGCCAGCAGCTTGGTTGTCTGGGGGTCAGGGGCTGGGGCCAACGTCCTGACTTTC. Translation gives CASSLVVWGSGAGANVLTF.